Presented here are 30 T cell receptor beta chains from one specimen sequenced in a study of breast tumors, draining lymph nodes, adjacent tissues. One entry per CDR3 protein results from TCRdb running MiXCR on the multiplex PCR reads. The table includes 130,000 or so distinct CDR3 sequences, 20% to 25% detected once. Axillary draining lymph nodes of breast cancer patients supplied the node samples. Sequenced material: axillary lymph node tissue. These receptors were taken from a female donor with breast cancer. Some clones in this sample may be carry-over from other donors' samples.

This clonotype was detected many times. The CDR3, as DNA: TGTGCCAGTAGTATTACAGGGGATTATGACTATGGCTACACCTTC. This codes for CASSITGDYDYGYTF. The J gene is TRBJ1-2, the V gene TRBV19, with 7 nucleotides matching TRBD1. Germline CDR1 and CDR2: LNHDA and SQIVND (reference sequence). V was pared by 3 bases and J by 3 bases, with 7 bases of the junction left unmatched. The CDR3 is 15 amino acids.

Many counts were recorded for this clonotype. The chain is built from TRBV2 and TRBJ2-7; 9 nucleotides line up with TRBD1. Looked up from germline, CDR1 is SNHLY and CDR2 is FYNNEI. The ends lost 6 bases at V and 2 bases at J; junction bases unmatched: 5. The CDR3 consists of 14 residues. This CDR3 is CASSWTGVAYEQYF. For the CDR3, the DNA is TGTGCCAGCAGCTGGACAGGGGTTGCCTACGAGCAGTACTTC.

This clonotype occurred many times. This chain links TRBV2 with TRBJ2-1; the match to TRBD2 covers 9 bases. Per the germline V gene, CDR1 is SNHLY and CDR2 is FYNNEI. The CDR3 contains 16 residues. V shed 7 bases, J shed 8 bases, and the junction held 15 bases outside the gene matches. Here the CDR3 reads CASTITAGGLRDEQFF. Written as DNA, the CDR3 is TGTGCCAGCACCATCACAGCGGGAGGTTTGAGGGATGAGCAGTTCTTC.

This sequence joins TRBV27 and TRBJ2-1; D ambiguous. The germline CDR1 and CDR2 sequences are MNHEY and SMNVEV (reference sequence). The CDR3 totals 13 residues. V dropped 3 bases and J dropped 5 bases, with 8 bases sitting between them. CDR3 sequence: CASSFGFNNEQFF. The CDR3 DNA reads as TGTGCCAGCAGTTTCGGTTTCAACAATGAGCAGTTCTTC.

There are many counts of this clonotype. The junction and the germline gene differ at one end; a read error may be behind it. This chain uses TRBV12-3 or TRBV12-4 with TRBJ2-1, with 12 bases that match TRBD2. The CDR3 has 14 amino acids. DNA of the CDR3: TGTGCCAGCAGTCTAGCGGGAGGGCCCTATGAGCAGTTCTTC. Residues: CASSLAGGPYEQFF.

This clonotype was seen more than once but under ten times. The CDR3 here is CASSADRGRNQPQHF. The CDR3 DNA is TGTGCCAGCAGTGCAGACAGGGGCCGCAATCAGCCCCAGCATTTT. The chain carries TRBV6-1 and TRBJ1-5; 8 nucleotides align to TRBD1. With 4 bases clipped from V and 2 bases from J, the junction kept 4 bases outside the gene matches. CDR1 is MNHNS and CDR2 is SASEGT in the germline V gene. The CDR3 consists of 15 residues.

This clonotype was seen a single time. This may be a read error, as it is one base from a much larger clone. The rearrangement uses TRBV5-4 and TRBJ1-4; D unresolved. Germline values: CDR1 SGHNT, CDR2 YYREEE (reference sequence). This CDR3 spans 12 amino acids. The CDR3 sequence is CASSPRGENLFF. The CDR3 DNA follows: TGTGCCAGCAGCCCGCGGGGTGAAAACCTGTTTTTT. Combining the CDR3 with reference TRBV5-4 and TRBJ1-4 gives the whole variable domain ETGVTQSPTHLIKTRGQQVTLRCSSQSGHNTVSWYQQALGQGPQFIFQYYREEENGRGNFPPRFSGLQFPNYSSELNVNALELDDSALYLCASSPRGENLFFGSGTQLSVL.

This clonotype appeared many times. CDR3 coding DNA: TGTGCCATCAGTGCAGGGGGTGGCAATCAGCCCCAGCATTTT. Translated: CAISAGGGNQPQHF. The chain recombines TRBV10-3 with TRBJ1-5; TRBD1 agrees at 7 bases. Trimming took 4 bases from V and 2 from J; bases not matched to a gene: 2. This CDR3 spans 14 amino acids. CDR1 is ENHRY, CDR2 SYGVKD, per germline.

Remarks on this clonotype: This clone may be a read error of a much larger clone one base away. The rearrangement uses TRBV5-1 and TRBJ2-3; no firm D call. Germline CDR1 and CDR2: SGHRS and YFSETQ. The CDR3 has 14 amino acids. Trimming stripped 5 bases from V and 1 base from J, with 11 bases between. The CDR3 loop is CASRALRGTDTQYF. The CDR3 bases are TGCGCCAGCAGAGCCCTAAGAGGCACAGATACGCAGTATTTT.

This clonotype was picked up many times. This chain joins TRBV30 and TRBJ1-6, with a possible D match to TRBD1 (6 bases). This CDR3 comprises 14 residues. The germline V and J ends were trimmed by 5 bases and 5 bases, with 13 bases remaining between them. CDR1 GTSNPN and CDR2 SVGIG come from the germline V gene (reference sequence). As DNA, the CDR3 is TGTGCCTGGGCGAGGGACAATAATAATTCACCCCTCCACTTT. It yields the protein CAWARDNNNSPLHF.

In its sample, this clonotype was seen a few times. The chain couples TRBV4-2 to TRBJ2-5; D is perhaps TRBD1 (8 bases). The CDR3 spans 15 residues. V lost 1 base to trimming and J lost 3 bases, with 12 bases between them. Germline V gives CDR1 LGHNA, CDR2 YNFKEQ. CDR3 in amino acids: CASSQAGGQEETQYF. The CDR3 region has the DNA TGTGCCAGCAGCCAAGCGGGGGGACAGGAAGAGACCCAGTACTTC.

This clonotype was detected ten times or more. This chain connects TRBV5-4 to TRBJ2-5, with D unclear. Germline CDR1 and CDR2: SGHNT and YYREEE (reference sequence). The CDR3 is 13 residues long. V lost 0 bases to trimming and J lost 5 bases, with 8 bases between them. The CDR3 reads CASSLEASETQYF. The CDR3 region has the DNA TGTGCCAGCAGCTTGGAAGCGTCCGAGACCCAGTACTTC.

To note about this clonotype: A much larger clone lies a single base off, so this may be a read error. The rearrangement uses TRBV7-9 and TRBJ2-1; D is uncertain. CDR3 length equals 16 residues. The germline V gene has CDR1 SEHNR and CDR2 FQNEAQ (reference sequence). CDR3 residues: CASSPQSRLSYNGQFF. The CDR3 region has the DNA TGTGCCAGCAGCCCACAATCCCGATTGTCCTACAATGGGCAGTTCTTC.

As regards this clonotype: This clone may be a read error of a much larger clone one base away. The chain joins TRBV5-1 to TRBJ2-3, with a tentative D call TRBD2 (5 bases). Germline CDR1 reads SGHRS; CDR2 reads YFSETQ. Trimming took off 7 bases at V and 2 bases at J, with 11 bases between the two ends. This CDR3 spans 13 amino acids. The CDR3 region is CASASISTDTQYF. CDR3 sequence (DNA): TGCGCCAGCGCTAGCATCTCCACAGATACGCAGTATTTT.

This clonotype was observed at least ten times. The rearrangement links TRBV20-1 to TRBJ2-2; D could derive from TRBD1 or TRBD2 (5 bases each). Germline CDR1 reads DFQATT; CDR2 reads SNEGSKA (reference sequence). The CDR3 contains 16 residues. The ends were cut back, 1 base at V and 0 bases at J, with 12 bases in the middle. The CDR3 here is CSARALGGANTGELFF. CDR3 nucleotide sequence: TGCAGTGCTAGAGCCCTTGGGGGAGCGAACACCGGGGAGCTGTTTTTT.

As regards this clonotype: Possible read error: a much larger clone is one base away. This is likely a read error, given that the CDR3 carries no conserved phenylalanine or tryptophan at its end. The CDR3 nucleotides are TGTGCCTGGAATGCGAGGTTCAATCAGCCCCAGCATCTT. It is translated as CAWNARFNQPQHL. The V gene is TRBV30, the J gene TRBJ1-5; unclear D gene. The CDR3 is 13 residues long. With 4 bases removed from V and 3 bases from J, the gap between germline ends came to 10 bases. Germline-derived CDR1 and CDR2 are GTSNPN and SVGIG (reference sequence).

On this clonotype itself: A much larger clone sits a single nucleotide away, making a read error possible. Since no conserved phenylalanine or tryptophan closes the CDR3, a read error is the likely cause. The V call is TRBV2, the J call TRBJ1-3; D may be TRBD1 (6 bases). This CDR3 region has 13 residues. The germline gives CDR1 SNHLY, CDR2 FYNNEI. V gave up 7 bases and J gave up 1 base, with 8 bases separating them. CDR3 sequence: CASNRESGNTIYL. The CDR3 DNA reads TGTGCCAGCAACAGGGAATCTGGAAACACCATATATCTT.

Points on this clonotype: This may be a read error: a much more frequent sequence differs by one nucleotide. The V and J genes are TRBV4-3 and TRBJ1-3; 9 nucleotides match TRBD1. In germline, CDR1 is LGHNA, CDR2 YSLEER. This CDR3 comprises 17 residues. CDR3 amino acids: CASSQDPTGGLGNTVYF. CDR3 sequence (DNA): TGCGCCAGCAGCCAAGATCCGACAGGGGGGTTAGGAAACACCGTATATTTT.

This clonotype occurred many times. The chain couples TRBV5-1 to TRBJ2-7, with D unclear. Trimming took off 2 bases at V and 2 bases at J, with 20 bases between the two ends. Germline CDR1 and CDR2: SGHRS and YFSETQ. The CDR3 covers 17 residues. In DNA, the CDR3 is TGCGCCAGCAGCTTTCAAATCTCCGGGCCGCTAGCCTACGAGCAGTACTTC. Translated: CASSFQISGPLAYEQYF.

This clonotype came up many times. In DNA, the CDR3 is TGTGCCAGCAGCTCCACAGGGGAGGAGACCCAGTACTTC. Encoded protein: CASSSTGEETQYF. J is TRBJ2-5 and V is TRBV11-3, with TRBD1 identical over 7 bases. J was trimmed by 5 bases and V by 4 bases; bases with no gene match: 4. CDR1 and CDR2 from the germline V gene are SGHNT and YENEEA. CDR3 length: 13 residues.

This clonotype was detected many times. The chain is built from TRBV6-6 and TRBJ1-4; possible D gene TRBD1, 6 bases. CDR3 size: 16 residues. The V and J ends lost 5 bases and 7 bases respectively, with 20 bases between them. In germline, CDR1 is MNHNY, CDR2 SVGAGI (reference sequence). The chain's CDR3 is CASSPAGHIVLEKLFF. The CDR3 DNA sequence: TGTGCCAGCAGTCCCGCGGGACATATCGTACTTGAAAAACTGTTTTTT.

This clonotype was counted at least ten times. This chain connects TRBV7-2 to TRBJ2-3, with D possibly being TRBD1 (5 bases). The CDR3 has 14 amino acids. Germline V gene sequence: CDR1 SGHTA, CDR2 FQGNSA. V lost 5 bases, J lost 3 bases, and 12 bases lay in between. CDR3 sequence reads: CASSLVDITDTQYF. The CDR3 coding sequence is TGTGCCAGCAGCCTCGTGGACATTACAGATACGCAGTATTTT.

There are many counts of this clonotype. The chain carries TRBV28 and TRBJ2-7; 10 positions match TRBD2. The CDR3 contains 16 residues. The ends lost 5 bases at V and 3 bases at J; junction bases unmatched: 10. Germline V CDR1 and CDR2: MDHEN, SYDVKM. CDR3 loop: CASSQPLGLASYEQYF. The CDR3 DNA reads as TGTGCCAGCAGTCAACCGTTGGGACTAGCGAGCTACGAGCAGTACTTC.

The sample holds many counts of this clonotype. The J gene is TRBJ2-5, the V gene TRBV12-5; possibly TRBD2 for D (5 bases). V was trimmed by 0 bases and J by 5 bases, leaving 13 bases between them. The CDR3 contains 15 residues. Germline-derived CDR1 and CDR2 are LGHNT and FRNRAP. The CDR3 spells CASGLVGGRGETQYF. The CDR3, as DNA: TGTGCTAGTGGTTTGGTTGGTGGGAGAGGTGAGACCCAGTACTTC.

The CDR3: CASSSQAGGPETQYF. The CDR3 DNA is TGTGCCAGCAGTTCCCAAGCGGGAGGGCCTGAGACCCAGTACTTC. The chain is built from TRBV7-9 and TRBJ2-5; 10 bases fit TRBD2. Looked up from germline, CDR1 is SEHNR and CDR2 is FQNEAQ (reference sequence). The CDR3 consists of 15 residues. After removal of 6 bases from V and 5 bases from J, the junction contained 9 bases not matched to a gene.

The chain recombines TRBV28 with TRBJ2-2, with TRBD2 matching over 7 bases. Unmatched junction bases numbered 10, after V lost 4 bases and J lost 2 bases. Germline V CDR1 and CDR2: MDHEN, SYDVKM. The CDR3 contains 17 residues. CDR3 DNA: TGTGCCAGCAGTTCCCAAGCGGGACTTCTAAACACCGGGGAGCTGTTTTTT. It is translated as CASSSQAGLLNTGELFF.

In its sample, this clonotype was seen many times. The chain recombines TRBV7-3 with TRBJ2-1; D assignment may be TRBD1 or TRBD2 (5 bases each). V was clipped by 3 bases and J by 6 bases, with 9 bases between them. Germline CDR1 is SGHTA and CDR2 is FQGTGA. This CDR3 has 13 residues. CDR3 amino acids: CASSFRDRNEQFF. The CDR3 DNA is TGTGCCAGCAGCTTCCGGGACCGCAATGAGCAGTTCTTC.

This clonotype was picked up many times. V is TRBV6-1 and J is TRBJ2-3; 10 positions agree with TRBD2. Per germline, CDR1 MNHNS and CDR2 SASEGT. The CDR3 extends over 15 amino acids. Trimming cost V 4 bases and J 5 bases; bases outside gene matches: 6. CDR3 nucleotides: TGTGCCAGCAGTGGGACTAGCGGAACCCTAGATACGCAGTATTTT. Translation: CASSGTSGTLDTQYF.

In the case of this clonotype: A much larger clone is a single base away; this may be a read error. This chain uses TRBV5-1 with TRBJ1-5, with TRBD1 matching over 9 bases. The CDR3 totals 14 residues. CDR1 and CDR2 from the germline V gene are SGHRS and YFSETQ. CDR3 residues: CASSVGQGDQPRHF. Written as DNA, the CDR3 is TGCGCCAGCAGCGTGGGACAGGGTGATCAGCCCCGGCATTTT.

This clonotype was counted many times. Here the CDR3 reads CASRPRTGGELKYF. CDR3 coding DNA: TGTGCCAGCAGGCCGAGGACAGGTGGAGAACTCAAGTACTTC. This chain connects TRBV6-1 to TRBJ2-7; 7 bases align to TRBD1. V shed 6 bases and J 11 bases; nucleotides not matched to a gene: 16. CDR3 length equals 14 residues. The germline gives CDR1 MNHNS, CDR2 SASEGT.